This T cell receptor beta chain emerged from a study of control samples from healthy donors and cancer patients. The repertoire was sequenced with immunoSEQ multiplex PCR; TCRdb's copy has only in-frame clones and lacks some. The sample has 150,000 to 190,000 clones, over 90% seen once. The CDR3 consists of 13 residues. V was shortened by 2 bases and J by 4 bases, with 8 bases between the two germline ends. Germline assignment: CDR1 MNHEY and CDR2 SVGAGI. Sequencing was done on a sample of blood. This chain connects TRBV6-5 to TRBJ1-1; D gene ambiguous. The clonotype originates from a man aged 50 to 60 in good health. The DNA of the CDR3 is TGTGCCAGCAGTTACACGGAAGGCACTGAAGCTTTCTTT. It yields the protein CASSYTEGTEAFF.